The present TCR beta chain was sequenced within a study of control samples from healthy donors and cancer patients. Repertoires were generated with immunoSEQ multiplex PCR, while TCRdb's copy carries only in-frame clones and drops some. The table records 150,000 to 200,000 clones, approximately 92% of them present only once. CDR1 is MNHNS, CDR2 SASEGT, per germline. Trimming removed 3 bases from V and 9 bases from J; junction bases left unmatched: 10. The CDR3 has 15 amino acids. This TCR derives from a man aged 25-45 years in good health. The material sequenced was blood. V usage is TRBV6-1 and J usage is TRBJ2-1; 8 bases map to TRBD1. The CDR3 loop is CASSEGRGRSGEQFF. The CDR3 nucleotides read TGTGCCAGCAGTGAGGGCAGGGGGCGATCTGGTGAGCAGTTCTTC.